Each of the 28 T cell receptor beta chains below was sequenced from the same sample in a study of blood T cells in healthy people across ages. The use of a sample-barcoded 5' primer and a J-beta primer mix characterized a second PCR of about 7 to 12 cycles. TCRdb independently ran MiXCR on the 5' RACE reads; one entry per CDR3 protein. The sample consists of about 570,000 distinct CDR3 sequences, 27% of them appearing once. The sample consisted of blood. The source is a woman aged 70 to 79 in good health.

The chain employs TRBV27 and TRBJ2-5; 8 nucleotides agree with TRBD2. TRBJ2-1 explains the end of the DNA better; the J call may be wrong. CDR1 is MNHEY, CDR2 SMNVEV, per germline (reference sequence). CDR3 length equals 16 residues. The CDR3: CASNFRGGLGYNEQFF. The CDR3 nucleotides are TGTGCCAGCAATTTCCGCGGGGGGTTAGGCTACAATGAGCAGTTCTTC.

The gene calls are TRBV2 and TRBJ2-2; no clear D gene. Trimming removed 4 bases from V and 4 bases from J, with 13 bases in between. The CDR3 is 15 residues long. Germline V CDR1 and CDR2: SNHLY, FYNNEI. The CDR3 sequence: CASSGRRIGTGELFF. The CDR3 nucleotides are TGTGCCAGCAGTGGCCGCAGAATAGGCACCGGGGAGCTGTTTTTT. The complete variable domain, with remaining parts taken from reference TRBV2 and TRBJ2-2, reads EPEVTQTPSHQVTQMGQEVILRCVPISNHLYFYWYRQILGQKVEFLVSFYNNEISEKSEIFDDQFSVERPDGSNFTLKIRSTKLEDSAMYFCASSGRRIGTGELFFGEGSRLTVL.

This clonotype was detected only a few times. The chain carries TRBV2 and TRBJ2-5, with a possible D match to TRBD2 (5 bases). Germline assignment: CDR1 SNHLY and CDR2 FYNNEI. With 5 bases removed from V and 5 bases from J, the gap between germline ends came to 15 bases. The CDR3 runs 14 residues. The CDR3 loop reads CASSPTRLGETQYF. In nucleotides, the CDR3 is TGTGCCAGCAGTCCAACTAGGCTCGGGGAGACCCAGTACTTC.

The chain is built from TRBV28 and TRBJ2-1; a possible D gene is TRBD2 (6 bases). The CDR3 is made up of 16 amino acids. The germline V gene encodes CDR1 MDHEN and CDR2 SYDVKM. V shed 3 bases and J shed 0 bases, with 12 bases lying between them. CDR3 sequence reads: CASSFARGGSYNEQFF. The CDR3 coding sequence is TGTGCCAGCAGTTTCGCGCGGGGAGGCTCCTACAATGAGCAGTTCTTC.

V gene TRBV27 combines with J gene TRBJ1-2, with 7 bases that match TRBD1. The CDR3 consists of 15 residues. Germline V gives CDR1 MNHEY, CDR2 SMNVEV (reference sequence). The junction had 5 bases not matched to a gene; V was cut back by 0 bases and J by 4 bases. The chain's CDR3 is CASSLSSGQIYGYTF. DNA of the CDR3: TGTGCCAGCAGTTTATCCTCGGGACAGATCTATGGCTACACCTTC.

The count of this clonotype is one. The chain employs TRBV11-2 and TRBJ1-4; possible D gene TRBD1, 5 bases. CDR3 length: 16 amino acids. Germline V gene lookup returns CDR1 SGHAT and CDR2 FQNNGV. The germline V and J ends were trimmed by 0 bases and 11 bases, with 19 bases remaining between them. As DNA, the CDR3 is TGTGCCAGCAGCTTAGAAGCTTCCGGGACCCTGGGGAAACTGTTTTTT. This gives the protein CASSLEASGTLGKLFF.

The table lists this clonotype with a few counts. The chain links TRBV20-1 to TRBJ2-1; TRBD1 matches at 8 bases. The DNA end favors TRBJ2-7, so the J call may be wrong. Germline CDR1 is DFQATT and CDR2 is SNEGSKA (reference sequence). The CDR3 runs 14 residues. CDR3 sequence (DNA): TGCAGTGCTGGGAAGGACAGGGTAGGGTACGAGCAGTACTTC. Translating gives CSAGKDRVGYEQYF.

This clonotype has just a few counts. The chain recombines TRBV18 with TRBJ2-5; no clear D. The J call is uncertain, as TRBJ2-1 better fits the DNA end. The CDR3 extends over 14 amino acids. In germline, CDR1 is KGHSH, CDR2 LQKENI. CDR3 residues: CASSPPAVRDEQFF. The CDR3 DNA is TGTGCCAGCTCACCACCGGCGGTTAGGGATGAGCAGTTCTTC.

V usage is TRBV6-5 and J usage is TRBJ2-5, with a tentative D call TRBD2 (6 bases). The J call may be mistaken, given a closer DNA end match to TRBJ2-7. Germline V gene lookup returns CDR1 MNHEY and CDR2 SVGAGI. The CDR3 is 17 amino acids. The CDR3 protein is CASSYTTVGGPTYEQYF. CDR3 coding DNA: TGTGCCAGCAGTTACACCACAGTCGGGGGACCTACCTACGAGCAGTACTTC.

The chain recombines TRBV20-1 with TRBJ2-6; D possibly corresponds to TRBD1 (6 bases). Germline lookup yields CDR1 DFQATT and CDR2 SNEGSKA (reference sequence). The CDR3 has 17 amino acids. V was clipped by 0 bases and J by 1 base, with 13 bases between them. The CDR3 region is CSAREPGATSGANVLTF. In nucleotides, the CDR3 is TGCAGTGCTAGAGAACCAGGGGCCACATCTGGGGCCAACGTCCTGACTTTC.

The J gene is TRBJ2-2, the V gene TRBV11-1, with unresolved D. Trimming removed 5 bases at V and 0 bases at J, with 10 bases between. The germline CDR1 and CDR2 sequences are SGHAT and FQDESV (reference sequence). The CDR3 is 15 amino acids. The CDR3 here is CASSRAPSNTGELFF. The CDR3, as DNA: TGTGCCAGCAGCCGGGCCCCATCGAACACCGGGGAGCTGTTTTTT.

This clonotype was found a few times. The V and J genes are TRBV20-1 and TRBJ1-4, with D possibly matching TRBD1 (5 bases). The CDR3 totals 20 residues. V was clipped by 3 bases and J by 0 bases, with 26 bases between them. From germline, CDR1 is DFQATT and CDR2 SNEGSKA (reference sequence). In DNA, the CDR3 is TGCAGTGCTAGCAAGGCCCCCTTCCAGGGATGGCGATCAACTAATGAAAAACTGTTTTTT. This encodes CSASKAPFQGWRSTNEKLFF.

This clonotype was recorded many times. This CDR3 is CASRPLRATNEKLFF. The DNA for the CDR3 is TGTGCCAGCAGACCCCTCCGGGCAACTAATGAAAAACTGTTTTTT. V usage is TRBV7-9 and J usage is TRBJ1-4; unclear D gene. Germline CDR1 reads SEHNR; CDR2 reads FQNEAQ (reference sequence). Trimming pared 6 bases from V and 0 bases from J, leaving 11 bases between. CDR3 size: 15 residues. Complete variable domain (other parts from reference TRBV7-9 and TRBJ1-4): DTGVSQNPRHKITKRGQNVTFRCDPISEHNRLYWYRQTLGQGPEFLTYFQNEAQLEKSRLLSDRFSAERPKGSFSTLEIQRTEQGDSAMYLCASRPLRATNEKLFFGSGTQLSVL.

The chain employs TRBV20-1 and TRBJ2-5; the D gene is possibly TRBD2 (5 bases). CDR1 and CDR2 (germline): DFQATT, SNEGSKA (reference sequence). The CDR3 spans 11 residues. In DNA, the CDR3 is TGCAGCGCTCAGGCAGCGGCGGCCCAGTACTTC. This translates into CSAQAAAAQYF.

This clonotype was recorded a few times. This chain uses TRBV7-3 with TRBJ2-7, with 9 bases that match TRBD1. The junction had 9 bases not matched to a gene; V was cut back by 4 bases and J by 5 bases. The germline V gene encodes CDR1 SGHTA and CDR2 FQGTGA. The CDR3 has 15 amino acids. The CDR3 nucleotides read TGTGCCAGCAGCTCCTGGGGGACAGGGACCCACGAGCAGTACTTC. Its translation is CASSSWGTGTHEQYF.

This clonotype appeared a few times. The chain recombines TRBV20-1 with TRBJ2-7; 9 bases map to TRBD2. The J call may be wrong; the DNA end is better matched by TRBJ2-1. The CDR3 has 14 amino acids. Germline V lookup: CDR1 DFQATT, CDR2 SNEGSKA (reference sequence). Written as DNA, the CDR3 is TGCAGTGCTAGAGAAGGCGGGGGGGCTCGGGAGCAGTTCTTC. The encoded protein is CSAREGGGAREQFF.

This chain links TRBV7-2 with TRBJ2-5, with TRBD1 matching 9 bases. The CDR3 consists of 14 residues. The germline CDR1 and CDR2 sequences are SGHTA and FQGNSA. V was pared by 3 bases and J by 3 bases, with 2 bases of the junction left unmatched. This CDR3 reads CASSFRTGEETQYF. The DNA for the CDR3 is TGTGCCAGCAGCTTCCGGACAGGGGAAGAGACCCAGTACTTC.

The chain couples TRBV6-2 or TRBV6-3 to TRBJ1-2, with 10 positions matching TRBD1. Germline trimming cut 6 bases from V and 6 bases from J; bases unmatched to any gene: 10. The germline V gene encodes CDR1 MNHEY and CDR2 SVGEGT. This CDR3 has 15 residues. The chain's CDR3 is CASSELTGGNHGYTF. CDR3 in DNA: TGTGCCAGCAGCGAACTGACAGGGGGCAACCATGGCTACACCTTC.

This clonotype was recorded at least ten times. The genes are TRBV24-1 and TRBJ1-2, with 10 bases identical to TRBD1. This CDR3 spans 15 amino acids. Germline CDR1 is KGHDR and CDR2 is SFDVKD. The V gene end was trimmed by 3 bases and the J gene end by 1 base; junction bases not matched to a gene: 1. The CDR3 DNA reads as TGTGCCACCAGTGATCGGGACAGGGGTAACTATGGCTACACCTTC. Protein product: CATSDRDRGNYGYTF.

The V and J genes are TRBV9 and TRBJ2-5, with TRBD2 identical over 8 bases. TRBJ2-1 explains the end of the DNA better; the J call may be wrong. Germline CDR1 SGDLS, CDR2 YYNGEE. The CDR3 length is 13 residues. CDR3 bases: TGTGCCAGCAGCGTAGGTAGCGGGACTGAGCAGTTCTTC. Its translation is CASSVGSGTEQFF.

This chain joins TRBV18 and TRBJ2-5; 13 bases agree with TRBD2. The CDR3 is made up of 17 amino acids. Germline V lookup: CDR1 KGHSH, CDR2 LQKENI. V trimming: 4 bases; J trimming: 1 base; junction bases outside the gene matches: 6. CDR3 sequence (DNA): TGTGCCAGCTCACAACGGACTAGCGGGGGTCCCCAAGAGACCCAGTACTTC. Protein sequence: CASSQRTSGGPQETQYF.

CDR3 amino acids: CASSPRPGYQETQYF. CDR3 in DNA: TGTGCCAGCAGCCCAAGGCCCGGGTACCAAGAGACCCAGTACTTC. This chain links TRBV4-2 with TRBJ2-5; D is ambiguous. CDR1 is LGHNA, CDR2 YNFKEQ, per germline. V gave up 4 bases and J gave up 0 bases, with 12 bases separating them. The CDR3 is 15 residues long.

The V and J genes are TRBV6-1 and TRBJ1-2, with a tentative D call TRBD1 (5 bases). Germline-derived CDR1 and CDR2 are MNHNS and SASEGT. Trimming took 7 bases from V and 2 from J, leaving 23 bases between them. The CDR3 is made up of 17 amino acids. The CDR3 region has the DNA TGTGCCAGCATAGGGGCCCAGGCGGGACTGACCAACTATGGCTACACCTTC. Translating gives CASIGAQAGLTNYGYTF.

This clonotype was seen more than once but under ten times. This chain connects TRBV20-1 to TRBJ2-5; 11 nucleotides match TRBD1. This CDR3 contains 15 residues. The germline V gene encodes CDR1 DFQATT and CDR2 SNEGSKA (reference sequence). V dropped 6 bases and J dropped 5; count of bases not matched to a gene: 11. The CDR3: CSAEGGQGAEETQYF. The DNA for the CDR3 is TGCAGTGCCGAGGGTGGACAGGGGGCTGAGGAGACCCAGTACTTC.

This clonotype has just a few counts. CDR3 in amino acids: CASSTADAATNEKLFF. CDR3 DNA: TGTGCCAGCAGCACAGCCGACGCTGCAACTAATGAAAAACTGTTTTTT. This sequence joins TRBV6-6 and TRBJ1-4, with D uncertain. The CDR3 length is 16 residues. Between the trimmed V and J ends, which lost 6 bases and 0 bases, there was a span of 14 bases. Germline assignment: CDR1 MNHNY and CDR2 SVGAGI (reference sequence).

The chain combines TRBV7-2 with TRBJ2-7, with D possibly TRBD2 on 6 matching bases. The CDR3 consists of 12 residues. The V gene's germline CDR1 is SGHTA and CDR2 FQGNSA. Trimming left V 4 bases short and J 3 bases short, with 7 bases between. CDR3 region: CASSWGLYEQYF. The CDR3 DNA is TGTGCCAGCAGCTGGGGACTCTACGAGCAGTACTTC. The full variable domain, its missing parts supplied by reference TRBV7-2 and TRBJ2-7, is GAGVSQSPSNKVTEKGKDVELRCDPISGHTALYWYRQSLGQGLEFLIYFQGNSAPDKSGLPSDRFSAERTGGSVSTLTIQRTQQEDSAVYLCASSWGLYEQYFGPGTRLTVT.

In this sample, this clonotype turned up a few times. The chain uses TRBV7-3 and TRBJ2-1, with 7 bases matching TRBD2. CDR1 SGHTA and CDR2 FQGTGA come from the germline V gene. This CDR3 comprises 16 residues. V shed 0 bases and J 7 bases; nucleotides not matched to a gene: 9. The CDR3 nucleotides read TGTGCCAGCAGCTTAACATCCTCCCCCGGGGGGAATGAGCAGTTCTTC. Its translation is CASSLTSSPGGNEQFF.

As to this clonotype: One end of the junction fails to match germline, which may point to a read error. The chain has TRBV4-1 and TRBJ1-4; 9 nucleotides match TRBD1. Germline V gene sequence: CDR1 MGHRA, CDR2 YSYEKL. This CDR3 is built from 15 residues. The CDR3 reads CASSQEMNSGTGFVF. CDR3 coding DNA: TGCGCCAGCAGCCAAGAAATGAATTCCGGGACAGGGTTTGTTTTT.